These 8 T cell receptor beta chains were all obtained from the same sample, sequenced in a study of PD-L1 blockade in urothelial cancer. The data were produced by immunoSEQ multiplex PCR, yet TCRdb's version contains in-frame clones alone and is incomplete. The data show some 60,000 clones, just over 85% seen once. Sequences were derived from PBMCs, sampled around atezolizumab (anti-PD-L1) treatment. The receptors derive from a man aged 50 to 60 with urothelial cancer.

The rearrangement links TRBV6-1 to TRBJ1-6; weak D call: TRBD1 (5 bases). The germline CDR1 and CDR2 sequences are MNHNS and SASEGT. Between the trimmed V and J ends, which lost 2 bases and 8 bases, there was a span of 13 bases. This CDR3 has 15 residues. CDR3 in DNA: TGTGCCAGCAGTGAAATCCTGGACACGCATTCACCCCTCCACTTT. Translating gives CASSEILDTHSPLHF.

This clone was counted once. The chain combines TRBV5-1 with TRBJ1-4; no definite D call. V was shortened by 4 bases and J by 2 bases, with 12 bases between the two germline ends. Germline values: CDR1 SGHRS, CDR2 YFSETQ. The CDR3 sequence is 15 residues long. The CDR3 here is CASSPGRGTNEKLFF. For the CDR3, the DNA is TGCGCCAGCAGCCCGGGCCGAGGGACTAATGAAAAACTGTTTTTT. The full variable domain, with the rest looked up from reference TRBV5-1 and TRBJ1-4, is KAGVTQTPRYLIKTRGQQVTLSCSPISGHRSVSWYQQTPGQGLQFLFEYFSETQRNKGNFPGRFSGRQFSNSRSEMNVSTLELGDSALYLCASSPGRGTNEKLFFGSGTQLSVL.

J is TRBJ1-1 and V is TRBV15; D possibly corresponds to TRBD1 (6 bases). The CDR3 has 14 amino acids. Germline CDR1 is LNHNV and CDR2 is YYDKDF (reference sequence). Deletions cut 1 base from V and 1 base from J, with 7 bases between. This chain's CDR3 is CATSRGDKNTEAFF. CDR3 bases: TGTGCCACCAGCAGAGGGGACAAGAACACTGAAGCTTTCTTT.

The chain uses TRBV19 and TRBJ2-1; TRBD2 aligns across 11 bases. The CDR3 length is 14 residues. Germline V gene data show CDR1 as LNHDA and CDR2 as SQIVND (reference sequence). V lost 3 bases and J lost 11; bases outside the gene matches: 6. CDR3 loop: CASSIETSGIKQFF. The CDR3 DNA is TGTGCCAGTAGTATTGAGACTAGCGGGATAAAGCAGTTCTTC.

J is TRBJ2-5 and V is TRBV5-4; 11 bases map to TRBD2. The V and J ends lost 4 bases and 2 bases, in that order; junction bases with no gene match: 4. The CDR3 contains 15 residues. Germline loops: CDR1 SGHNT, CDR2 YYREEE (reference sequence). The DNA of the CDR3 is TGTGCCAGCAGCCAAACTAGCGGGAGTCAAGAGACCCAGTACTTC. This translates into CASSQTSGSQETQYF.

This rearrangement joins TRBV27 to TRBJ2-1, with 7 bases matching TRBD2. Germline loops: CDR1 MNHEY, CDR2 SMNVEV (reference sequence). Trimming removed 3 bases from V and 2 bases from J; junction bases left unmatched: 7. The CDR3 is 16 residues long. The CDR3 protein is CASSFSSGLTYNEQFF. For the CDR3, the DNA is TGTGCCAGCAGTTTTTCTAGCGGACTAACCTACAATGAGCAGTTCTTC.

The CDR3 loop reads CASSPQALSGANVLTF. The CDR3, as DNA: TGTGCCAGCAGCCCCCAGGCCCTATCGGGGGCCAACGTCCTGACTTTC. The chain couples TRBV7-3 to TRBJ2-6; D uncertain. The CDR3 runs 16 residues. The germline gives CDR1 SGHTA, CDR2 FQGTGA. The V and J ends lost 5 bases and 4 bases respectively, with 15 bases between them. The whole variable domain, remainder taken from reference TRBV7-3 and TRBJ2-6, is GAGVSQTPSNKVTEKGKYVELRCDPISGHTALYWYRQSLGQGPEFLIYFQGTGAADDSGLPNDRFFAVRPEGSVSTLKIQRTERGDSAVYLCASSPQALSGANVLTFGAGSRLTVL.

This clone came up once. The rearrangement uses TRBV5-1 and TRBJ2-3, with 8 bases fitting TRBD2. The CDR3 extends over 16 amino acids. Germline-derived CDR1 and CDR2 are SGHRS and YFSETQ. The V and J ends lost 0 bases and 0 bases, in that order; junction bases with no gene match: 3. CDR3 in amino acids: CASSLDGGGSTDTQYF. The CDR3 DNA follows: TGCGCCAGCAGCTTGGATGGCGGGGGGAGCACAGATACGCAGTATTTT.